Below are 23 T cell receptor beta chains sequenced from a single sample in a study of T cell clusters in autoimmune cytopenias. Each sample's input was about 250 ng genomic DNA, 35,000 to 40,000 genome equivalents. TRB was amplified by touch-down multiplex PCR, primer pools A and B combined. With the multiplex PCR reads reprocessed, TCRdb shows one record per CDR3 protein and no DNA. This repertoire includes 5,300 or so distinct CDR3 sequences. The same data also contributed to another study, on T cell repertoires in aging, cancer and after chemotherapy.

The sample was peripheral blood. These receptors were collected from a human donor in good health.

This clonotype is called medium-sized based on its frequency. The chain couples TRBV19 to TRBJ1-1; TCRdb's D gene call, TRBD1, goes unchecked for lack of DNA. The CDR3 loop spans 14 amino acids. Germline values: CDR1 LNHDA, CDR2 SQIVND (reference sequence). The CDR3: CASNVDGRRTEAFF.

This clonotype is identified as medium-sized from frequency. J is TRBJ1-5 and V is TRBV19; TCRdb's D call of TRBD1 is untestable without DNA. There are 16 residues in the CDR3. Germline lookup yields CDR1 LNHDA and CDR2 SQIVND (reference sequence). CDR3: CASSIVQGAGDQPQHF.

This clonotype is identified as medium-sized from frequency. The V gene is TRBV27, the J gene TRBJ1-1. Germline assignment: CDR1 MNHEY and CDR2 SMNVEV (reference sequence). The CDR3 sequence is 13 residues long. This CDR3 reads CASSLGHGTEAFF.

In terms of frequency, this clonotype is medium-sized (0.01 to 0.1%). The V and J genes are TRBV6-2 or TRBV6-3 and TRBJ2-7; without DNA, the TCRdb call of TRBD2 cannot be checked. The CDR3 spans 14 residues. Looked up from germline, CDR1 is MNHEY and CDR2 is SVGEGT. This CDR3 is CASTPEGLAREQYF.

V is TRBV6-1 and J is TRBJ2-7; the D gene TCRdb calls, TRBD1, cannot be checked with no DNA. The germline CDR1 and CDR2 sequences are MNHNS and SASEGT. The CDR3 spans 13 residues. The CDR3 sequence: CASRGPGAYEQYF.

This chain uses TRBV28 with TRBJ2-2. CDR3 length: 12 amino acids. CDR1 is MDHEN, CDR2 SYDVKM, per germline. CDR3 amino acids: CASTLETGELFF.

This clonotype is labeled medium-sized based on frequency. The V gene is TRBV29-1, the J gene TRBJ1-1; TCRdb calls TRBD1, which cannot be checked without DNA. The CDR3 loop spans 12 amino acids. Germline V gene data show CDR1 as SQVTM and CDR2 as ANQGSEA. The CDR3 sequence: CSVEAGLGEAFF.

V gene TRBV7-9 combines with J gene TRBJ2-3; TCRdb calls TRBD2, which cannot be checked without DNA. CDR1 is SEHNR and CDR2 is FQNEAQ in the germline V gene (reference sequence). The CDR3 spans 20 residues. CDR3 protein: CASSFARGGWRGGLPDTQYF. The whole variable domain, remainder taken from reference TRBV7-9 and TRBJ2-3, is DTGVSQNPRHKITKRGQNVTFRCDPISEHNRLYWYRQTLGQGPEFLTYFQNEAQLEKSRLLSDRFSAERPKGSFSTLEIQRTEQGDSAMYLCASSFARGGWRGGLPDTQYFGPGTRLTVL.

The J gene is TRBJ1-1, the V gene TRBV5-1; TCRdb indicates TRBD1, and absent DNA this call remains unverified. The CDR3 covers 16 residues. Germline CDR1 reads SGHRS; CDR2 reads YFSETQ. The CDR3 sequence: CASSIGQGSMNTEAFF.

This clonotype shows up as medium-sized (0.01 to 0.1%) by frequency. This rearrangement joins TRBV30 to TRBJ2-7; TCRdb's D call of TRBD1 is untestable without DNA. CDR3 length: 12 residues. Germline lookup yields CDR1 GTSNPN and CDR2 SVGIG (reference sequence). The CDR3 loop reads CASVLRGYEQYF.

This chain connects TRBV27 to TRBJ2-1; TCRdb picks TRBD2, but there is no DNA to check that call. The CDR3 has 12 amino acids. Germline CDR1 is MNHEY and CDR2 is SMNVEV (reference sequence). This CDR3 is CASSLYSGRLFF.

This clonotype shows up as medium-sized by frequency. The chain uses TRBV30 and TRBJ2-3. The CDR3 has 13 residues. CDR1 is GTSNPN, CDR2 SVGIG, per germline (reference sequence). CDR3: CASTVSSTDTQYF.

Here the CDR3 reads CASSTNSRDPLSRSGANVLTF. The chain recombines TRBV19 with TRBJ2-6; the D call of TRBD1 rests on TCRdb alone, since no DNA is present to check it. CDR3 length: 21 residues. Germline V lookup: CDR1 LNHDA, CDR2 SQIVND (reference sequence).

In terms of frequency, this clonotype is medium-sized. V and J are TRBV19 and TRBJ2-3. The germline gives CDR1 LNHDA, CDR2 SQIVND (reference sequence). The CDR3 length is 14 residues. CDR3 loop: CASKPGSFTDTQYF.

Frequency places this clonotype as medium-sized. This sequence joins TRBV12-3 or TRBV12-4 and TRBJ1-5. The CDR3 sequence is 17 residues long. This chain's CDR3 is CASSFRTVRIGNQPQHF.

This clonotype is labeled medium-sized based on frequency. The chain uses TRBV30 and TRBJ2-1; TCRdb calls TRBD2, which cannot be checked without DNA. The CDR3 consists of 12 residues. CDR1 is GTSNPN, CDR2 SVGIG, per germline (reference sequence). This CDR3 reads CAWTSGNNEQFF.

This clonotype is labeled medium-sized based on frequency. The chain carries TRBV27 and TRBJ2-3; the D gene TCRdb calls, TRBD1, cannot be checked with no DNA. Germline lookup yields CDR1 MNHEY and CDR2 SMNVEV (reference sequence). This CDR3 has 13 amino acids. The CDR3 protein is CASRGSRTDTQYF.

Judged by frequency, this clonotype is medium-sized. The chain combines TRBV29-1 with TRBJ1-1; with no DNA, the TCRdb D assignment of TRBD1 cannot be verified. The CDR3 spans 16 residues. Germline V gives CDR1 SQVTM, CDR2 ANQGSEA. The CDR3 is CSVVPGTLDLGTEAFF.

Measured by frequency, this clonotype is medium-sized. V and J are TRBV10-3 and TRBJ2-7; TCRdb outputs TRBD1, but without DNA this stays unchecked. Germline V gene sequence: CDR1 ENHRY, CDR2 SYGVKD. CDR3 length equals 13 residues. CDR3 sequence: CAIKGTGSYEQYF.

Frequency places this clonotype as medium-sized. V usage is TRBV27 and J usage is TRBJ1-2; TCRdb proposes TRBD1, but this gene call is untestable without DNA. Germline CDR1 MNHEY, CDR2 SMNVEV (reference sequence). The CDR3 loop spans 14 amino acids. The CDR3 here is CASSPRAGGYGYTF.

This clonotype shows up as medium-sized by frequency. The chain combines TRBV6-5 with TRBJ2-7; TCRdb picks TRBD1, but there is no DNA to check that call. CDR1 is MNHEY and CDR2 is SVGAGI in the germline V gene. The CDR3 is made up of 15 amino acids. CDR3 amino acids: CASSKPGQGAYEQYF.

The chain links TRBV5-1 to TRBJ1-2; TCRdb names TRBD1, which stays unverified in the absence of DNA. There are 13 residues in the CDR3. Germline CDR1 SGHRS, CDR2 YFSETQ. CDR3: CASSFQGAGGYTF. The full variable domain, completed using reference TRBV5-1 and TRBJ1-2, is KAGVTQTPRYLIKTRGQQVTLSCSPISGHRSVSWYQQTPGQGLQFLFEYFSETQRNKGNFPGRFSGRQFSNSRSEMNVSTLELGDSALYLCASSFQGAGGYTFGSGTRLTVV.

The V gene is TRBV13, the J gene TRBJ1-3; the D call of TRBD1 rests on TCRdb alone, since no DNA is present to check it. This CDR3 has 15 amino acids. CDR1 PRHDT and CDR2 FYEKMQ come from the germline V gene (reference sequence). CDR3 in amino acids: CASSPGTVSGNTIYF. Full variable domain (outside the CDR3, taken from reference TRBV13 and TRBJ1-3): AAGVIQSPRHLIKEKRETATLKCYPIPRHDTVYWYQQGPGQDPQFLISFYEKMQSDKGSIPDRFSAQQFSDYHSELNMSSLELGDSALYFCASSPGTVSGNTIYFGEGSWLTVV.